The 2 T cell receptor beta chains presented below share a single source sample, sequenced in a study of blood T cell repertoires in COVID-19. Assay used: immunoSEQ multiplex PCR; TCRdb lists only in-frame clones, some missing. The data show over 150,000 clones, 85% to 90% seen once. The specimen was peripheral blood. These TCRs come from a woman of 80 years or more with COVID-19, enrolled during active disease.

V usage is TRBV7-9 and J usage is TRBJ1-5, with unresolved D. The ends were cut back, 2 bases at V and 7 bases at J, with 6 bases in the middle. Germline loops: CDR1 SEHNR, CDR2 FQNEAQ (reference sequence). This CDR3 comprises 12 residues. The CDR3 DNA reads TGTGCCAGCAGCTTACTAGGCCAGCCCCAGCATTTT. It codes for CASSLLGQPQHF.

This clone was picked up one time. This chain connects TRBV11-2 to TRBJ1-1; D is unclear. The CDR3 is made up of 13 amino acids. In germline, CDR1 is SGHAT, CDR2 FQNNGV. V lost 6 bases and J 1 base, leaving 9 bases between the germline ends. This CDR3 reads CASRNSGNTEAFF. The CDR3 nucleotides are TGTGCCAGCAGGAACAGCGGGAACACTGAAGCTTTCTTT.